Here is one T cell receptor (beta chain) with its context. Its antigen is currently unknown. TCRdb's copy holds only in-frame clones and misses some; the assay was immunoSEQ multiplex PCR. Of about a million clones listed, roughly 77% are singletons. Between the trimmed V and J ends, which lost 6 bases and 0 bases, there was a span of 8 bases. The CDR3 loop spans 13 amino acids. Germline CDR1 and CDR2: ENHRY and SYGVKD. This sample stems from a study of shared clonotypes between healthy human individuals. Study-level points and caveats: Among non-shared clonotypes, generation probabilities were lower than among those shared by all four donors.

The sequenced material came from memory CD4+ T cells from PBMCs. Subset here: CD45RA-negative fraction. This rearrangement joins TRBV10-3 to TRBJ1-1; no firm D call. This sequence was found in a man aged 18 to 35 in good health. Some clones in this sample may be carry-over from other donors' samples. The CDR3 reads CAIRVELNTEAFF. As DNA, the CDR3 is TGTGCCATCAGAGTAGAGTTGAACACTGAAGCTTTCTTT.